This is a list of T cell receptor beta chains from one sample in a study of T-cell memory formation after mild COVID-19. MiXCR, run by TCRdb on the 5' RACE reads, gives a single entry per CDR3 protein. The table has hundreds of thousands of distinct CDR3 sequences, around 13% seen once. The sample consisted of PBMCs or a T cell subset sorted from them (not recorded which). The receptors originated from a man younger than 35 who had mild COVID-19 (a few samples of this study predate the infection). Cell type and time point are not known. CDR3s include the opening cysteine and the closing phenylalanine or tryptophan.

CASSPPNQPQHF,TRBV6-5
CAISESGHSNQPQHF,TRBV10-3
CASSLARGAGELFF,TRBV7-2
CASSQVGLAKNIQYF,TRBV4-1
CAWSAGGIGNQPQHF,TRBV30
CASSDRDTNEKLFF,TRBV10-2
CASSITSGGAQDTQYF,TRBV7-9
CASSQESLAGREQYF,TRBV4-2
CASSLVPGGETQYF,TRBV7-2
CASSQFPGTSNEQYF,TRBV4-1
CASSHRQGARTDTQYF,TRBV4-1
CASSRDSEAFF,TRBV19
CASSPDVRYGYTF,TRBV18
CASSLEDSLYGYTF,TRBV5-5
CASTRLSQDAEQFF,TRBV5-1
CASSLRAVYGYTF,TRBV5-1
CSAGQGGDEKLFF,TRBV20-1
CASSESRGPQETQYF,TRBV6-2/TRBV6-3
CASSTGQGRTEAFF,TRBV12-3/TRBV12-4
CASSLNAGGNEQFF,TRBV7-9
CASSHGSGDIQYF,TRBV3-1
CASSRQRSNTEAFF,TRBV7-2
CASSLWAPGELFF,TRBV12-3/TRBV12-4
CSASLGGNYGYTF,TRBV20-1
CASSALLAGLTDTQYF,TRBV5-1
CASSFSPGPGTQYF,TRBV5-1
CASSQERVRAVGNTIYF,TRBV4-2
CASSQGVLETQYF,TRBV3-1
CASSQDKGASTDTQYF,TRBV4-1
CASSLIIPGLSNEKLFF,TRBV27
CASSPAGFGNQPQHF,TRBV6-2/TRBV6-3
CASGTGGTTDTQYF,TRBV5-1
CASSHRLNTEAFF,TRBV11-2
CASSPYFGGNQPQHF,TRBV18
CAGSRQGTTDTQYF,TRBV2
CASSSWIRAQNNEQFF,TRBV6-2/TRBV6-3
CSAPGRLAGRDTQYF,TRBV20-1
CASSEDLRSTYEQYF,TRBV6-1
CASSTQGAPYYEQYF,TRBV19
CASSSTTVAETQYF,TRBV7-9
CASSSGLTSTDTQYF,TRBV11-2
CASSEAPRGAGEAFF,TRBV2
CSGGTGNEAFF,TRBV29-1
CASSYIGVAGKETQYF,TRBV12-3/TRBV12-4
CASSYAGPYEQYF,TRBV6-2/TRBV6-3
CASSQVNRGSAGYTF,TRBV4-1
CASSYLQGGTEAFF,TRBV6-5
CASSSRTGPTEAFF,TRBV5-1
CSANPGAATYEQYF,TRBV20-1
CASSSMKETQYF,TRBV7-9
CASSFLGRTSTDTQYF,TRBV27
CASSPTGPHEQYF,TRBV6-5